The 24 T cell receptor beta chains below all came from one sample that was sequenced in a study of a mutant IDH1 vaccine in newly diagnosed glioma. Time point reported: week 23, last vaccination. Every vaccination contained 300 ug of the mutant IDH1 20-mer peptide and was paired with topical imiquimod. Assay used: immunoSEQ multiplex PCR; TCRdb lists only in-frame clones, some missing. This sample carries about 82,000 clones, 70% to 90% of them seen once, and the ten largest clones take 2% to 2.5%. The antigens of these receptors remain unknown. Specimen: PBMCs, collected from a glioma patient whose treatment included an IDH1 peptide vaccine. Source of these receptors: a man younger than 45 with glioma. Some clones in this sample may be carry-over from other donors' samples.

V is TRBV5-1 and J is TRBJ2-5, with unresolved D. The V end was cut by 1 base, the J end by 5 bases, with 12 bases between. The CDR3 loop spans 14 amino acids. Looked up from germline, CDR1 is SGHRS and CDR2 is YFSETQ. CDR3 sequence reads: CASSLYGVEETQYF. The DNA of the CDR3 is TGCGCCAGCAGCTTGTATGGGGTTGAGGAGACCCAGTACTTC.

V gene TRBV30 combines with J gene TRBJ1-4; maybe TRBD1 (5 bases). CDR1 and CDR2 from the germline V gene are GTSNPN and SVGIG (reference sequence). The CDR3 extends over 14 amino acids. Trimming removed 3 bases at V and 5 bases at J, with 13 bases between. The CDR3 protein is CAWRSGRGNEKLFF. In DNA, the CDR3 is TGTGCCTGGAGGTCAGGGCGGGGAAATGAAAAACTGTTTTTT.

V usage is TRBV2 and J usage is TRBJ2-5; D uncertain. V was trimmed by 2 bases and J by 6 bases, leaving 4 bases between them. The CDR3 is 11 residues long. Germline V gene data show CDR1 as SNHLY and CDR2 as FYNNEI. The CDR3 protein is CASSEIKTQYF. CDR3 DNA sequence: TGTGCCAGCAGTGAAATAAAGACCCAGTACTTC.

The chain uses TRBV5-1 and TRBJ1-4; D remains ambiguous. Trimming stripped 3 bases from V and 7 bases from J, with 16 bases between. Germline CDR1 SGHRS, CDR2 YFSETQ. The length of the CDR3 is 15 residues. CDR3 in amino acids: CASSSMGGLAEKLFF. In nucleotides, the CDR3 is TGCGCCAGCAGCTCGATGGGAGGGTTGGCTGAAAAACTGTTTTTT.

V usage is TRBV9 and J usage is TRBJ2-6; D gene uncertain. Trimming stripped 4 bases from V and 1 base from J, with 15 bases between. The CDR3 runs 17 residues. Germline V lookup: CDR1 SGDLS, CDR2 YYNGEE. In DNA, the CDR3 is TGTGCCAGCAGCCCCCGGGTAGACCTTTCTGGGGCCAACGTCCTGACTTTC. This encodes CASSPRVDLSGANVLTF.

The chain uses TRBV4-2 and TRBJ1-1; 7 bases align to TRBD1. V gave up 2 bases and J gave up 5 bases; unmatched junction bases: 5. This CDR3 is built from 14 residues. Germline V lookup: CDR1 LGHNA, CDR2 YNFKEQ. The CDR3 DNA follows: TGTGCCAGCAGCCAACAAAGCAGGGGGACTGAAGCTTTCTTT. Translating it yields CASSQQSRGTEAFF.

The chain has TRBV23-1 and TRBJ2-5; no reliable D call. TRBV23-1 is noted as an ORF with a role that remains uncertain. The CDR3 covers 14 residues. V was shortened by 1 base and J by 2 bases, with 8 bases between the two germline ends. CDR3 bases: TGCGCCAGCAGTCAATGTGTACAGCAAGAGACCCAGTACTTC. As protein: CASSQCVQQETQYF.

V gene TRBV5-3 combines with J gene TRBJ2-4, with 7 nucleotides matching TRBD1. TRBV5-3 is assigned to the ORF class and has an uncertain function. The ends lost 2 bases at V and 6 bases at J; junction bases unmatched: 8. This CDR3 region has 15 residues. In DNA, the CDR3 is TGTGCCAGAAGCTTTAACCGAGACAGGGTAAACATTCAGTACTTC. The encoded protein is CARSFNRDRVNIQYF.

This chain joins TRBV6-5 and TRBJ2-7, with D unresolved. This CDR3 is built from 14 residues. Germline CDR1 MNHEY, CDR2 SVGAGI. Between the trimmed V and J ends, which lost 5 bases and 6 bases, there was a span of 17 bases. CDR3 loop: CASSDRWSSVEQYF. The CDR3 DNA sequence: TGTGCCAGCAGTGACCGGTGGAGCTCAGTCGAGCAGTACTTC.

This clone has a single count. V usage is TRBV5-1 and J usage is TRBJ1-2; a possible D gene is TRBD1 (5 bases). V shed 3 bases and J shed 0 bases, with 12 bases lying between them. The CDR3 sequence is 15 residues long. Looked up from germline, CDR1 is SGHRS and CDR2 is YFSETQ. The CDR3 is CASSSSGPANYGYTF. The CDR3 bases are TGCGCCAGCAGCTCCTCAGGGCCCGCTAACTATGGCTACACCTTC. The variable domain in full, with the rest retrieved from reference TRBV5-1 and TRBJ1-2, is KAGVTQTPRYLIKTRGQQVTLSCSPISGHRSVSWYQQTPGQGLQFLFEYFSETQRNKGNFPGRFSGRQFSNSRSEMNVSTLELGDSALYLCASSSSGPANYGYTFGSGTRLTVV.

This chain links TRBV7-2 with TRBJ1-5, with D uncertain. V lost 3 bases and J 1 base, leaving 10 bases between the germline ends. In germline, CDR1 is SGHTA, CDR2 FQGNSA. This CDR3 is 15 amino acids long. Written as DNA, the CDR3 is TGTGCCAGCAGCTTGGACCGTGGCAGCAATCAGCCCCAGCATTTT. It translates to CASSLDRGSNQPQHF.

The rearrangement joins TRBV19 to TRBJ2-7, with TRBD1 matching over 9 bases. The trim removed 4 bases at V and 3 bases at J, leaving 4 bases unmatched. The CDR3 consists of 14 residues. Germline CDR1 and CDR2: LNHDA and SQIVND (reference sequence). CDR3: CASSKPDRGYEQYF. The CDR3 coding sequence is TGTGCCAGTAGTAAGCCGGACAGGGGCTACGAGCAGTACTTC.

The J gene is TRBJ2-1, the V gene TRBV10-3; no clear D. Germline CDR1 reads ENHRY; CDR2 reads SYGVKD. This CDR3 region has 11 residues. The V end was cut by 7 bases, the J end by 6 bases, with 7 bases between. In DNA, the CDR3 is TGTGCCATCATGGAGACCAATGAGCAGTTCTTC. It translates to CAIMETNEQFF.

The chain has TRBV5-5 and TRBJ2-1; D remains ambiguous. From germline, CDR1 is SGHKS and CDR2 YYEKEE (reference sequence). The CDR3 is 15 amino acids. The V end lost 0 bases, the J end lost 0 bases, and 7 bases lay between the germline ends. CDR3 amino acids: CASSLARSSYNEQFF. DNA of the CDR3: TGTGCCAGCAGCTTGGCCAGGAGCTCCTACAATGAGCAGTTCTTC. Complete variable domain (other parts from reference TRBV5-5 and TRBJ2-1): DAGVTQSPTHLIKTRGQQVTLRCSPISGHKSVSWYQQVLGQGPQFIFQYYEKEERGRGNFPDRFSARQFPNYSSELNVNALLLGDSALYLCASSLARSSYNEQFFGPGTRLTVL.

V usage is TRBV5-1 and J usage is TRBJ2-1; D gene unclear. Germline V gene lookup returns CDR1 SGHRS and CDR2 YFSETQ. The CDR3 length is 13 residues. V lost 2 bases and J lost 5, with 8 bases in between. CDR3 residues: CASSFDLNNEQFF. For the CDR3, the DNA is TGCGCCAGCAGCTTTGACTTAAACAATGAGCAGTTCTTC.

This chain uses TRBV7-2 with TRBJ2-5; TRBD2 matches at 7 bases. The CDR3 loop spans 14 amino acids. Trimming removed 3 bases from V and 5 bases from J; junction bases left unmatched: 6. CDR1 and CDR2 (germline): SGHTA, FQGNSA. In DNA, the CDR3 is TGTGCCAGCAGCTTCCAGAGCGGGGACGAGACCCAGTACTTC. Its translation: CASSFQSGDETQYF.

The rearrangement links TRBV28 to TRBJ1-6; no clear D. Per germline, CDR1 MDHEN and CDR2 SYDVKM. V lost 3 bases, J lost 8 bases, and 14 bases lay in between. The CDR3 is 15 residues long. CDR3 region: CASSFPRTEDSPLHF. CDR3 sequence (DNA): TGTGCCAGCAGTTTTCCGCGCACAGAAGATTCACCCCTCCACTTT.

This chain joins TRBV4-1 and TRBJ2-7, with D perhaps matching TRBD1 or TRBD2 (6 bases each). There are 15 residues in the CDR3. Trimming took off 1 base at V and 6 bases at J, with 16 bases between the two ends. Looked up from germline, CDR1 is MGHRA and CDR2 is YSYEKL. CDR3 sequence: CASSQVGGGGREQYF. The CDR3 coding sequence is TGCGCCAGCAGCCAAGTAGGCGGTGGGGGGCGCGAGCAGTACTTC.

This chain links TRBV28 with TRBJ2-2; D perhaps matches TRBD1 (6 bases). CDR1 is MDHEN and CDR2 is SYDVKM in the germline V gene. The CDR3 runs 17 residues. V lost 6 bases, J lost 6 bases, and 23 bases lay in between. CDR3 in DNA: TGTGCCAGCAGGGGACGACGGGGACAACAAGGCGCCGGGGAGCTGTTTTTT. Encoded protein: CASRGRRGQQGAGELFF.

The chain couples TRBV7-2 to TRBJ1-1; the match to TRBD1 covers 8 bases. The V and J ends lost 5 bases and 1 base, in that order; junction bases with no gene match: 6. CDR1 is SGHTA, CDR2 FQGNSA, per germline. The CDR3 has 15 residues. The CDR3 reads CASSIDRGANTEAFF. DNA of the CDR3: TGTGCCAGCAGCATAGACAGGGGTGCGAACACTGAAGCTTTCTTT.

The V gene is TRBV11-3, the J gene TRBJ2-5; the match to TRBD1 covers 7 bases. The CDR3 length is 14 residues. Germline V gene sequence: CDR1 SGHNT, CDR2 YENEEA. With 5 bases clipped from V and 1 base from J, the junction kept 4 bases outside the gene matches. CDR3 sequence reads: CASSPRDSQETQYF. The DNA of the CDR3 is TGTGCCAGCAGCCCCCGGGACAGCCAAGAGACCCAGTACTTC.

J is TRBJ2-7 and V is TRBV5-6; 7 nucleotides agree with TRBD2. CDR1 and CDR2 (germline): SGHDT, YYEEEE. The J segment lost 6 bases and the V segment lost 2 bases, leaving 8 bases of the junction unmatched. CDR3 length: 14 residues. The CDR3 protein is CASSFGLEVREQYF. Here the CDR3 DNA reads TGTGCCAGCAGCTTTGGACTAGAGGTACGCGAGCAGTACTTC.

The gene calls are TRBV6-5 and TRBJ1-1; D remains unclear. This CDR3 has 15 amino acids. Germline CDR1 reads MNHEY; CDR2 reads SVGAGI. V was shortened by 0 bases and J by 1 base, with 9 bases between the two germline ends. CDR3 DNA: TGTGCCAGCAGTTACTCGCCCGGGTGGAACACTGAAGCTTTCTTT. The encoded protein is CASSYSPGWNTEAFF.

This rearrangement joins TRBV28 to TRBJ2-7, with 8 positions matching TRBD1. Germline V gene sequence: CDR1 MDHEN, CDR2 SYDVKM. This CDR3 is 13 amino acids long. J lost 6 bases, V lost 2 bases, and 3 bases had no gene match. CDR3 sequence: CASSLNRGVEQYF. The DNA of the CDR3 is TGTGCCAGCAGTTTAAACAGGGGGGTCGAGCAGTACTTC.